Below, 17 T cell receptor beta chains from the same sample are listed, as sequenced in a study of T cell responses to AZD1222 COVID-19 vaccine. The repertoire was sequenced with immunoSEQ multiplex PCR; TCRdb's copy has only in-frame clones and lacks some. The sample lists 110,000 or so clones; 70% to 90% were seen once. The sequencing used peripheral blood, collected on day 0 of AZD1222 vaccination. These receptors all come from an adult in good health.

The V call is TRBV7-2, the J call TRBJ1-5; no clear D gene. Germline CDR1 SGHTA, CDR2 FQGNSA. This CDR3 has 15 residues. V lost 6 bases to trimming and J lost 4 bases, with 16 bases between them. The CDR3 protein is CASSSDTSGNQPQHF. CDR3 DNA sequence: TGTGCCAGCAGTTCCGACACGTCTGGGAATCAGCCCCAGCATTTT.

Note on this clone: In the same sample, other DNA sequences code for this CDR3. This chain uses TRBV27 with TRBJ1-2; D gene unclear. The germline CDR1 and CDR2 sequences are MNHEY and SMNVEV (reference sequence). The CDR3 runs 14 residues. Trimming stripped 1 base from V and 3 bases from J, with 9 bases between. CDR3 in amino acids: CASSLFGPDYGYTF. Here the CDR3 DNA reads TGTGCCAGCAGTTTATTCGGTCCTGACTATGGCTACACCTTC.

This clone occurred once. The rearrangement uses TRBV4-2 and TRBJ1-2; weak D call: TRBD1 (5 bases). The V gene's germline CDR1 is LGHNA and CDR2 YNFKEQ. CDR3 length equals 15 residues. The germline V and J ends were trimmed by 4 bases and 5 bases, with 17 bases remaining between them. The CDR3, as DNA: TGTGCCAGCAGCCCATCCCGGACACTTATTTATGGCTACACCTTC. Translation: CASSPSRTLIYGYTF.

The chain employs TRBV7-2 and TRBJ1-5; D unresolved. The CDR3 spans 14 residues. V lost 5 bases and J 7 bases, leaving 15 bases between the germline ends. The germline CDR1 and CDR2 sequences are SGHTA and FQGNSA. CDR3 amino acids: CASSLGHLRQPQHF. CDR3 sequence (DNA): TGTGCCAGCAGCCTGGGCCATCTAAGGCAGCCCCAGCATTTT.

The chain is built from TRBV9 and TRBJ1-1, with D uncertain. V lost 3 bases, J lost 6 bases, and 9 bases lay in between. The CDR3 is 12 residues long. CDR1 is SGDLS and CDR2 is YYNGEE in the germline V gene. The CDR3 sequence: CASSGLGPEAFF. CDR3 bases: TGTGCCAGCAGCGGCCTAGGACCTGAAGCTTTCTTT.

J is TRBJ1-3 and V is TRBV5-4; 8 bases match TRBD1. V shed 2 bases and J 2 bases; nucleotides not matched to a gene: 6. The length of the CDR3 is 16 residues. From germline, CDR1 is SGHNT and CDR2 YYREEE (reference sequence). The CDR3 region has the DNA TGTGCCAGCAGCTTAGACAGGGGAAGCACTGGAAACACCATATATTTT. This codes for CASSLDRGSTGNTIYF.

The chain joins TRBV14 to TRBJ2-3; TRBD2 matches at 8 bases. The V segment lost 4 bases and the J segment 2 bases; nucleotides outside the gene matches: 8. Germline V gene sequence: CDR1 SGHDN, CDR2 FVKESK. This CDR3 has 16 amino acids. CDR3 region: CASSRRGGISTDTQYF. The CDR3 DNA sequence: TGTGCCAGCAGCCGTCGGGGGGGGATTTCCACAGATACGCAGTATTTT.

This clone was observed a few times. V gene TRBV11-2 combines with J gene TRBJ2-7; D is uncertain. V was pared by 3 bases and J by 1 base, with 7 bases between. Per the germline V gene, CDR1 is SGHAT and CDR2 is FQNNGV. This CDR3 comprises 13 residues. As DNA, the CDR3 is TGTGCCAGCAGCTTTGGCGGATCCTACGAGCAGTACGTC. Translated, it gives CASSFGGSYEQYV.

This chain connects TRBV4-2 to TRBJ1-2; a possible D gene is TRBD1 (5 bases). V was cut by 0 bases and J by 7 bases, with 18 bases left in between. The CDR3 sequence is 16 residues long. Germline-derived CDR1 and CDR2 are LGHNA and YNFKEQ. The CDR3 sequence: CASSQDHARVDFGYTF. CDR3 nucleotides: TGTGCCAGCAGCCAAGATCACGCCAGGGTCGATTTTGGCTACACCTTC.

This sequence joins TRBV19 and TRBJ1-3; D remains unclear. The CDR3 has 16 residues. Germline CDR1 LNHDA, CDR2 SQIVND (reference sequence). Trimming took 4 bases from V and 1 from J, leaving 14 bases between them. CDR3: CASSRRADVSGNTIYF. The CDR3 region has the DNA TGTGCCAGTAGTAGGCGGGCCGACGTATCTGGAAACACCATATATTTT.

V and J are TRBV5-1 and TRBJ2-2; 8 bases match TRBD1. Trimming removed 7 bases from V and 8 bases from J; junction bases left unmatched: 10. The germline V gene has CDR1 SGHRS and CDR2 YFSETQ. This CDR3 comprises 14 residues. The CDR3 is CASRSNWDRGELFF. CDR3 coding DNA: TGCGCCAGCCGCTCAAACTGGGACAGGGGGGAGCTGTTTTTT.

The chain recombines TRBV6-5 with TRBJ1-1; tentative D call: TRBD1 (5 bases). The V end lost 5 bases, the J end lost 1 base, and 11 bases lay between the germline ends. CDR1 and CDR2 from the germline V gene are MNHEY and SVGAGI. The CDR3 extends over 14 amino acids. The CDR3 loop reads CASSRDWGNTEAFF. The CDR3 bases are TGTGCCAGCAGTCGGGACTGGGGGAACACTGAAGCTTTCTTT.

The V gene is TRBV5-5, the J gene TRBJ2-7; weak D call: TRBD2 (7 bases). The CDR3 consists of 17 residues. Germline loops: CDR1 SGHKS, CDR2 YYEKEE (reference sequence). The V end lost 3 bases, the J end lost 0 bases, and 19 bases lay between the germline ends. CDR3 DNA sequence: TGTGCCAGCAGCTCCCCGGGGGGCAGCCTATCCTCCTACGAGCAGTACGTC. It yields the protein CASSSPGGSLSSYEQYV.

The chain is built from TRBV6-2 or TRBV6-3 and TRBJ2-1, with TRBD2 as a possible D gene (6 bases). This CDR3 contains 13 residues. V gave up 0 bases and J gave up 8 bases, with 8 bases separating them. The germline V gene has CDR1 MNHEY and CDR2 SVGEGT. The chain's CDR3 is CASSYSGGHEQFF. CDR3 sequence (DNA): TGTGCCAGCAGTTACTCCGGGGGACATGAGCAGTTCTTC.

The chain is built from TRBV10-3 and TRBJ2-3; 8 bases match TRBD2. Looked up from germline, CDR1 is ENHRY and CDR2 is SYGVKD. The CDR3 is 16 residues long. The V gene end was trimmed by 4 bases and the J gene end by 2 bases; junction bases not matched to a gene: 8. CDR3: CAISGSGTRPTDTQYF. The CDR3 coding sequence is TGTGCCATCAGTGGCTCCGGGACTAGACCCACAGATACGCAGTATTTT.

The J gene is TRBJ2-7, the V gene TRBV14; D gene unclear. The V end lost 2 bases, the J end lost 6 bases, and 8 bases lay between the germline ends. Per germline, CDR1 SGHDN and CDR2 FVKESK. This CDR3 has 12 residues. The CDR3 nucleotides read TGTGCCAGCAGCCAAAGTATGGGCGAGCAGTACTTC. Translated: CASSQSMGEQYF. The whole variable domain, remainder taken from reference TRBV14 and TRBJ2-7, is EAGVTQFPSHSVIEKGQTVTLRCDPISGHDNLYWYRRVMGKEIKFLLHFVKESKQDESGMPNNRFLAERTGGTYSTLKVQPAELEDSGVYFCASSQSMGEQYFGPGTRLTVT.

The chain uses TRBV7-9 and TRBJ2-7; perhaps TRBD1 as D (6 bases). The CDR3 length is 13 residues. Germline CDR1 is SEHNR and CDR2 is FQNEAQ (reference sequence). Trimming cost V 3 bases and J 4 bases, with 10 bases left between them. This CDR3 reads CASSLRQEYEQYF. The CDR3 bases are TGTGCCAGCAGCTTGAGACAGGAATACGAGCAGTACTTC.